This TCR beta chain appears in the sequencing data of a study of CD4 and CD8 cells across lung adenocarcinoma regions. Each CDR3 protein is one row after TCRdb ran MiXCR on the PCR reads. The sample shows roughly 16,000 distinct CDR3 sequences, roughly 51% of them seen only once. This clonotype appeared many times. Localized lung adenocarcinoma, a non-small cell lung cancer, affected the donors. This CDR3 is 13 amino acids long. V shed 5 bases and J shed 3 bases, with 10 bases lying between them. CDR1 is SGHVS, CDR2 FNYEAQ, per germline. This rearrangement joins TRBV7-6 to TRBJ1-1, with unresolved D. The sequencing sample was made of CD8+ T cells from the center of a lung tumor. The sequence came from a female donor with lung adenocarcinoma. The CD4 and CD8 labels of this study may be unreliable. The CDR3 region is CASSPSGDTEAFF. CDR3 sequence (DNA): TGTGCCAGCAGCCCCAGTGGGGACACTGAAGCTTTCTTT.